This passage covers 25 T cell receptor beta chains from one sample sequenced in a study of shared clonotypes between healthy human individuals. Method: immunoSEQ multiplex PCR; TCRdb's copy keeps in-frame clones and lacks some. The sample has more than 2,000,000 clones, roughly 93% seen once. Sequencing was performed on naive CD4+ T cells from PBMCs. The subset denotes: CD45RA+ positively selected. These receptors originate from a man aged 18 to 29 in good health. Some clones in this sample may be carry-over from other donors' samples.

This chain uses TRBV11-3 with TRBJ2-5; tentative D call: TRBD2 (6 bases). This CDR3 spans 13 amino acids. The V end lost 5 bases, the J end lost 2 bases, and 9 bases lay between the germline ends. The germline gives CDR1 SGHNT, CDR2 YENEEA. The CDR3 protein is CASSNRGQETQYF. In DNA form, the CDR3 reads TGTGCCAGCAGCAACCGGGGGCAAGAGACCCAGTACTTC.

The V call is TRBV6-5, the J call TRBJ1-1; the D is unclear. Germline V gene lookup returns CDR1 MNHEY and CDR2 SVGAGI. The CDR3 spans 14 residues. Between the trimmed V and J ends, which lost 4 bases and 8 bases, there was a span of 17 bases. The CDR3: CASSWLEDSPEAFF. In DNA form, the CDR3 reads TGTGCCAGCAGTTGGCTGGAGGACTCCCCCGAAGCTTTCTTT.

The J gene is TRBJ1-2, the V gene TRBV19, with 9 bases that match TRBD1. The CDR3 has 14 amino acids. V was pared by 5 bases and J by 6 bases, with 7 bases of the junction left unmatched. CDR1 and CDR2 (germline): LNHDA, SQIVND (reference sequence). The DNA of the CDR3 is TGTGCCAGTAGTCCAGGACAGGGGCGGGATGGCTACACCTTC. Its translation is CASSPGQGRDGYTF.

This clone is a singleton in its sample. This CDR3 is CASSLGQGRNTEAFF. For the CDR3, the DNA is TGTGCCAGCAGCTTAGGGCAGGGTAGGAACACTGAAGCTTTCTTT. V usage is TRBV11-2 and J usage is TRBJ1-1; maybe TRBD1 (5 bases). The CDR3 is 15 amino acids. Germline assignment: CDR1 SGHAT and CDR2 FQNNGV. Trimming left V 1 base short and J 1 base short, with 10 bases between.

The chain has TRBV19 and TRBJ1-5; maybe TRBD1 (6 bases). Germline CDR1 LNHDA, CDR2 SQIVND (reference sequence). Trimming removed 5 bases from V and 1 base from J, with 18 bases in between. This CDR3 spans 17 amino acids. The CDR3 spells CASSANRVSVSNQPQHF. The DNA for the CDR3 is TGTGCCAGTAGTGCAAACAGGGTGTCAGTGAGCAATCAGCCCCAGCATTTT.

The V and J genes are TRBV15 and TRBJ2-6; a possible D gene is TRBD1 (5 bases). From germline, CDR1 is LNHNV and CDR2 YYDKDF (reference sequence). There are 14 residues in the CDR3. Trimming left V 8 bases short and J 4 bases short, with 12 bases between. CDR3 region: CATRPQGGANVLTF. The CDR3 DNA follows: TGTGCCACCCGCCCCCAGGGAGGGGCCAACGTCCTGACTTTC.

The chain employs TRBV29-1 and TRBJ1-2; 7 bases fit TRBD1. The germline V gene has CDR1 SQVTM and CDR2 ANQGSEA. The CDR3 is 14 residues long. Germline trimming cut 0 bases from V and 8 bases from J; bases unmatched to any gene: 9. CDR3 nucleotides: TGCAGCGTTGAAGAGCCCAGGGGGTTGAGCGGCTACACCTTC. It codes for CSVEEPRGLSGYTF. The entire variable domain, with the rest obtained from reference TRBV29-1 and TRBJ1-2, is as follows: SAVISQKPSRDICQRGTSLTIQCQVDSQVTMMFWYRQQPGQSLTLIATANQGSEATYESGFVIDKFPISRPNLTFSTLTVSNMSPEDSSIYLCSVEEPRGLSGYTFGSGTRLTVV.

This rearrangement joins TRBV14 to TRBJ1-1; D remains ambiguous. V lost 4 bases and J 3 bases, leaving 12 bases between the germline ends. The V gene's germline CDR1 is SGHDN and CDR2 FVKESK. The CDR3 has 14 amino acids. The CDR3 DNA is TGTGCCAGCAGCCCCCGTCCGTCACACACTGAAGCTTTCTTT. Amino acid sequence: CASSPRPSHTEAFF.

The J gene is TRBJ2-1, the V gene TRBV7-8, with 12 bases fitting TRBD2. Germline CDR1 is SGHVS and CDR2 is FQNEAQ. The CDR3 is 18 residues long. The V segment lost 1 base and the J segment 8 bases; nucleotides outside the gene matches: 12. CDR3 sequence (DNA): TGTGCCAGCAGCTTAGGTCGGGCTAGCGGGAGGGCCTCGGATGAGCAGTTCTTC. Amino acid sequence: CASSLGRASGRASDEQFF.

The chain combines TRBV21-1 with TRBJ1-1; the D segment call TRBD1 is taken from the table without a DNA check. TRBV21-1 is termed a pseudogene. This CDR3 has 16 residues. CDR3 nucleotides: TGTGCCAGCAGCAAATTCCGGGACAGAGAGAACACTGAAGCTTTCTTT. Its protein is CASSKFRDRENTEAFF.

The gene calls are TRBV9 and TRBJ2-5; D might be TRBD1 or TRBD2, each matching 5 bases. The CDR3 spans 14 residues. The V end was cut by 3 bases, the J end by 7 bases, with 16 bases between. Looked up from germline, CDR1 is SGDLS and CDR2 is YYNGEE. DNA of the CDR3: TGTGCCAGCAGCGCAGGGACGGCGAGGGGGACCCAGTACTTC. Its protein is CASSAGTARGTQYF. The full variable domain, in which reference TRBV9 and TRBJ2-5 provide the parts outside the CDR3, is DSGVTQTPKHLITATGQRVTLRCSPRSGDLSVYWYQQSLDQGLQFLIQYYNGEERAKGNILERFSAQQFPDLHSELNLSSLELGDSALYFCASSAGTARGTQYFGPGTRLLVL.

V and J are TRBV7-2 and TRBJ2-1; D may be TRBD1 (6 bases). The V end lost 4 bases, the J end lost 4 bases, and 14 bases lay between the germline ends. The CDR3 has 15 residues. Germline V lookup: CDR1 SGHTA, CDR2 FQGNSA. CDR3 loop: CASSSHLGAYNEQFF. In nucleotides, the CDR3 is TGTGCCAGCAGCTCGCACCTGGGGGCGTACAATGAGCAGTTCTTC.

The chain carries TRBV7-2 and TRBJ2-1; D remains unclear. Germline-derived CDR1 and CDR2 are SGHTA and FQGNSA. The CDR3 sequence is 11 residues long. Trimming shortened V by 1 base and J by 15 bases, and 10 bases separated the two germline ends. The CDR3 sequence is CASSLGLGPFF. For the CDR3, the DNA is TGTGCCAGCAGCTTAGGCCTTGGTCCGTTCTTC.

Comments on this clone: The same CDR3 is also encoded by other DNA sequences in this sample. The genes are TRBV5-1 and TRBJ1-1; 7 bases are shared with TRBD1. J gave up 4 bases and V 3 bases, and 3 bases lay outside the gene matches. Germline V gene lookup returns CDR1 SGHRS and CDR2 YFSETQ. This CDR3 spans 13 amino acids. In nucleotides, the CDR3 is TGCGCCAGCAGCTCACAGGGGTCCACTGAAGCTTTCTTT. Its protein product is CASSSQGSTEAFF.

The chain employs TRBV19 and TRBJ1-5; 9 nucleotides line up with TRBD1. Looked up from germline, CDR1 is LNHDA and CDR2 is SQIVND (reference sequence). The V segment lost 5 bases and the J segment 5 bases; nucleotides outside the gene matches: 4. CDR3 length equals 14 residues. The CDR3 spells CASSVQGADQPQHF. CDR3 bases: TGTGCCAGTAGTGTACAGGGGGCTGATCAGCCCCAGCATTTT.

In its sample, this clone was seen a few times. The chain employs TRBV6-1 and TRBJ1-5; TRBD1 matches 8 bases. The CDR3 covers 14 residues. V shed 4 bases and J 8 bases; nucleotides not matched to a gene: 7. Germline V gene data show CDR1 as MNHNS and CDR2 as SASEGT. The CDR3 DNA reads TGTGCCAGCAGTGGGAGGGACAGGCGGGAGCCCCAGCATTTT. Translating gives CASSGRDRREPQHF.

The chain combines TRBV9 with TRBJ1-2; D possibly corresponds to TRBD1 (5 bases). Germline V gene lookup returns CDR1 SGDLS and CDR2 YYNGEE. The germline V and J ends were trimmed by 7 bases and 8 bases, with 18 bases remaining between them. The CDR3 covers 13 residues. The CDR3 nucleotides are TGTGCCAGCTCGATGGGGGAGGCCCGGGGCTACACCTTC. Protein product: CASSMGEARGYTF.

The J gene is TRBJ1-1, the V gene TRBV30; the D is unclear. The V gene's germline CDR1 is GTSNPN and CDR2 SVGIG (reference sequence). The CDR3 loop spans 12 amino acids. V lost 1 base and J lost 2, with 5 bases in between. Here the CDR3 reads CAWSDINTEAFF. The CDR3 bases are TGTGCCTGGAGTGATATCAACACTGAAGCTTTCTTT.

V gene TRBV6-1 combines with J gene TRBJ2-7, with 9 positions matching TRBD1. Germline CDR1 MNHNS, CDR2 SASEGT. CDR3 length: 15 residues. Trimming took 2 bases from V and 5 from J; bases not matched to a gene: 7. The chain's CDR3 is CASSEWDRAPNEQYF. The DNA of the CDR3 is TGTGCCAGCAGTGAATGGGACAGGGCGCCCAACGAGCAGTACTTC.

The chain joins TRBV13 to TRBJ1-5, with D unclear. The CDR3 contains 15 residues. Germline CDR1 reads PRHDT; CDR2 reads FYEKMQ (reference sequence). Trimming shortened V by 0 bases and J by 2 bases, and 8 bases separated the two germline ends. CDR3 bases: TGTGCCAGCAGCTTAGGGGCTCAAGGCAATCAGCCCCAGCATTTT. Translated, it gives CASSLGAQGNQPQHF.

Comment on this clone: Other nucleotide sequences from this sample produce the same CDR3. V gene TRBV5-1 combines with J gene TRBJ1-1; D is perhaps TRBD1 (6 bases). V lost 2 bases and J lost 1, with 9 bases in between. Per the germline V gene, CDR1 is SGHRS and CDR2 is YFSETQ. This CDR3 is built from 14 residues. The CDR3, as DNA: TGCGCCAGCAGCTTTGACAGGCCGAACACTGAAGCTTTCTTT. Translation gives CASSFDRPNTEAFF.

The chain carries TRBV19 and TRBJ2-1; perhaps TRBD2 as D (6 bases). The germline CDR1 and CDR2 sequences are LNHDA and SQIVND (reference sequence). V was cut by 5 bases and J by 5 bases, with 31 bases left in between. This CDR3 is built from 20 residues. The CDR3 DNA follows: TGTGCCAGTAGTTACCCCAGGGTGGACAAGACTAGTCGGGCGAACAATGAGCAGTTCTTC. Translation: CASSYPRVDKTSRANNEQFF. Full variable domain (rest looked up from reference TRBV19 and TRBJ2-1): DGGITQSPKYLFRKEGQNVTLSCEQNLNHDAMYWYRQDPGQGLRLIYYSQIVNDFQKGDIAEGYSVSREKKESFPLTVTSAQKNPTAFYLCASSYPRVDKTSRANNEQFFGPGTRLTVL.

The chain has TRBV15 and TRBJ1-1, with 9 bases fitting TRBD1. CDR1 is LNHNV and CDR2 is YYDKDF in the germline V gene (reference sequence). V dropped 9 bases and J dropped 2; count of bases not matched to a gene: 7. The CDR3 covers 14 residues. The CDR3 reads CATRQGGANTEAFF. The CDR3 DNA reads as TGTGCCACACGACAGGGGGGTGCAAACACTGAAGCTTTCTTT.

The chain carries TRBV29-1 and TRBJ2-3; 8 bases map to TRBD2. Germline CDR1 SQVTM, CDR2 ANQGSEA. The CDR3 is made up of 14 amino acids. V lost 7 bases and J lost 2; bases outside the gene matches: 8. The CDR3 DNA is TGCAGCGGACGAGATAGCGGGGACACAGATACGCAGTATTTT. Its translation: CSGRDSGDTDTQYF.

The V call is TRBV19, the J call TRBJ2-5; 9 nucleotides agree with TRBD1. CDR1 is LNHDA and CDR2 is SQIVND in the germline V gene (reference sequence). The CDR3 length is 16 residues. Trimming at V came to 6 bases and at J to 7 bases, leaving 15 bases not matched to a gene. CDR3 protein: CASRRSSQGARWTQYF. CDR3 in DNA: TGTGCCAGTAGGAGATCCTCACAGGGGGCAAGATGGACCCAGTACTTC.